This T cell receptor beta chain is from a study of blood T cell repertoires in COVID-19. Across the whole study: Whether acute or convalescent, the COVID-19 samples came from the United States, Italy and Spain. PBMCs, B-cell-depleted T cells, or T cells provided the cDNA or gDNA that made up the material.

Authors' processing steps: Estimated nucleated cell counts came from reference gene primer amplification. The data were produced by immunoSEQ multiplex PCR, yet TCRdb's version contains in-frame clones alone and is incomplete. The V and J calls and the clone size are those of that table, but D and trimming were determined from the DNA. The sample lists roughly 250,000 clones; about 85% were seen once. V was trimmed by 3 bases and J by 5 bases, leaving 6 bases between them. The CDR3 extends over 12 amino acids. The rearrangement uses TRBV12-3 or TRBV12-4 and TRBJ2-3, with D tentatively TRBD2 (5 bases). Input material: peripheral blood. This receptor was obtained from a man aged 55 to 69 who had recovered from COVID-19. The CDR3 DNA reads as TGTGCCAGCAGTTTTGGAGGAGATACGCAGTATTTT. Amino acids: CASSFGGDTQYF.